This T cell receptor (beta chain) was sequenced during a study of OX40 agonist ivuxolimab in advanced cancers. Some clones are missing from TCRdb's copy, which holds only in-frame ones; the method was immunoSEQ multiplex PCR. The table lists approximately 70,000 clones, around 80% of them singletons, with more than 5.5% in the top ten. Germline lookup yields CDR1 DFQATT and CDR2 SNEGSKA (reference sequence). Trimming took 3 bases from V and 7 from J, leaving 9 bases between them. This CDR3 is built from 11 residues. The source was CD4+ or CD8+ T cells sorted from blood, collected in a trial of the OX40 agonist ivuxolimab. The TCR sequence derives from an adult with an advanced solid tumor such as melanoma, head and neck, liver or kidney cancer. The chain couples TRBV20-1 to TRBJ2-5, with D perhaps TRBD2 (6 bases). CDR3 sequence (DNA): TGCAGTGCTAGGGAGGGACGGACCCAGTACTTC. It translates to CSAREGRTQYF.